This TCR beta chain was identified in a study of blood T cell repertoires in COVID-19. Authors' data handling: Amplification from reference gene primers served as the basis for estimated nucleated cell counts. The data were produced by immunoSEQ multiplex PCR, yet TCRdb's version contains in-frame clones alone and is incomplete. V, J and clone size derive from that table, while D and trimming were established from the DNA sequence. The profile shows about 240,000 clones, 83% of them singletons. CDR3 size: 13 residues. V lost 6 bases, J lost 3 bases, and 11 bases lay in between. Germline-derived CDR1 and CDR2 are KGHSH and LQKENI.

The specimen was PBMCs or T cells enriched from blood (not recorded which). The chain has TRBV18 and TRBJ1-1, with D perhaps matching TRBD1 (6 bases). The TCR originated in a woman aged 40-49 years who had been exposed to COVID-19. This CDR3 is CASSRGGDTEAFF. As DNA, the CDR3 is TGTGCCAGCTCCAGGGGTGGAGACACTGAAGCTTTCTTT.